The rows below give T cell receptor beta chains drawn from one sample of a study of blood T cell repertoires in COVID-19. Produced via immunoSEQ multiplex PCR; TCRdb's table is partial and in-frame only. The data contain about 56,000 clones, 85% to 90% of them singletons. The material sequenced was peripheral blood. The origin of the receptors is a woman in her fifties or sixties with COVID-19, enrolled during active disease. CDR3s include the opening cysteine and the closing phenylalanine or tryptophan. The D gene is left open where the match is weak. Size values are once, few and many counts, or a class for expanded clones, and some rows have none.

V gene: TRBV6-5; clone size: NA; J gene: TRBJ1-1; D gene: TRBD1; CDR3 DNA: TGTGCCAGCAGTTACTCCGGACAGGTGGGGACTGAAGCTTTCTTT; CDR3 protein: CASSYSGQVGTEAFF
V gene: TRBV6-6; clone size: NA; J gene: TRBJ1-2; D gene: TRBD1; CDR3 DNA: TGTGCCAGCAGTCTCGGGACAGGGGTCTGGGATAACTATGGCTACACCTTC; CDR3 protein: CASSLGTGVWDNYGYTF
V gene: TRBV6-2/TRBV6-3; clone size: NA; J gene: TRBJ1-5; D gene: NA; CDR3 DNA: TGTGCCAGCAGTTCCTATCAGGGTGGGAGCAATCAGCCCCAGCATTTT; CDR3 protein: CASSSYQGGSNQPQHF
V gene: TRBV6-2/TRBV6-3; clone size: NA; J gene: TRBJ2-2; D gene: NA; CDR3 DNA: TGTGCCAGCAGTTACCCTGGACACTGGAACACCGGGGAGCTGTTTTTT; CDR3 protein: CASSYPGHWNTGELFF
V gene: TRBV29-1; clone size: NA; J gene: TRBJ1-1; D gene: NA; CDR3 DNA: TGCAGCGTCCGGAGGATGAACACTGAAGCTTTCTTT; CDR3 protein: CSVRRMNTEAFF
V gene: TRBV6-6; clone size: NA; J gene: TRBJ1-5; D gene: TRBD1; CDR3 DNA: TGTGCCAACGGACAGGGTGGTCAGCCCCAGCATTTT; CDR3 protein: CANGQGGQPQHF
V gene: TRBV12-5; clone size: NA; J gene: TRBJ2-5; D gene: NA; CDR3 DNA: TGTGCTAGTCTAGGAGGGGAGGAGACCCAGTACTTC; CDR3 protein: CASLGGEETQYF
V gene: TRBV4-3; clone size: once; J gene: TRBJ2-2; D gene: TRBD2; CDR3 DNA: TGCGCCAGCAGCCAAGACCCTACTAGCGGGAGGATGAACACCGGGGAGCTGTTTTTT; CDR3 protein: CASSQDPTSGRMNTGELFF
V gene: TRBV2; clone size: NA; J gene: TRBJ2-7; D gene: NA; CDR3 DNA: TGTGCCAGCAGGCCGACAGCATACGAGCAGTACTTC; CDR3 protein: CASRPTAYEQYF
V gene: TRBV27; clone size: once; J gene: TRBJ2-2; D gene: NA; CDR3 DNA: TGTGCCAGCAGTCCTACAGGGTTTAACACCGGGGAGCTGTTTTTT; CDR3 protein: CASSPTGFNTGELFF
V gene: TRBV15; clone size: NA; J gene: TRBJ1-2; D gene: NA; CDR3 DNA: TGTGCCACCAGCATGTTAGGGGGGGATGGCTACACCTTC; CDR3 protein: CATSMLGGDGYTF
V gene: TRBV19; clone size: NA; J gene: TRBJ1-2; D gene: NA; CDR3 DNA: TGTGCCAGTAGAACTACCGCGGGGGGAAACTATGGCTACACCTTC; CDR3 protein: CASRTTAGGNYGYTF
V gene: TRBV6-5; clone size: NA; J gene: TRBJ2-3; D gene: NA; CDR3 DNA: TGTGCCAGCAGTTACTCGGTTGGCGGTAAGGAAGATACGCAGTATTTT; CDR3 protein: CASSYSVGGKEDTQYF
V gene: TRBV7-9; clone size: NA; J gene: TRBJ2-1; D gene: NA; CDR3 DNA: TGTGCCAGCAGCTTAGAATCCGAGTCCTACAATGAGCAGTTCTTC; CDR3 protein: CASSLESESYNEQFF
V gene: TRBV19; clone size: NA; J gene: TRBJ2-5; D gene: TRBD2; CDR3 DNA: TGTGCCAGTAGTCCAGGGACTAGCGGGGGAGTCCAAGAGACCCAGTACTTC; CDR3 protein: CASSPGTSGGVQETQYF
V gene: TRBV19; clone size: NA; J gene: TRBJ1-1; D gene: NA; CDR3 DNA: TGTGCCAGTATCTTCCGGAACACTGAAGCTTTCTTT; CDR3 protein: CASIFRNTEAFF
V gene: TRBV23-1; clone size: NA; J gene: TRBJ2-7; D gene: TRBD1; CDR3 DNA: TGCGCCAGCAGTCTAAGGGGACAGGGGTTGGAGCAGTACTTC; CDR3 protein: CASSLRGQGLEQYF
V gene: TRBV28; clone size: NA; J gene: TRBJ2-7; D gene: TRBD2; CDR3 DNA: TGTGCCAGCAGTTTTGGCGGGAGTTCCTACGAGCAGTACTTC; CDR3 protein: CASSFGGSSYEQYF
V gene: TRBV30; clone size: NA; J gene: TRBJ2-5; D gene: NA; CDR3 DNA: TGTGCCTGGATTAAACGGGGACTCCAAGAGACCCAGTACTTC; CDR3 protein: CAWIKRGLQETQYF
V gene: TRBV7-9; clone size: NA; J gene: TRBJ1-3; D gene: NA; CDR3 DNA: TGTGCCAGCAGTTACAAACCCCGGCAGGCTGGAAACACCATATATTTT; CDR3 protein: CASSYKPRQAGNTIYF
V gene: TRBV6-1; clone size: NA; J gene: TRBJ1-1; D gene: NA; CDR3 DNA: TGTGCCAGCAGTCAAGCCGACAGCTCGAACACTGAAGCTTTCTTT; CDR3 protein: CASSQADSSNTEAFF
V gene: TRBV7-8; clone size: NA; J gene: TRBJ2-7; D gene: TRBD2; CDR3 DNA: TGTGCCAGCAGAACTAGCGGGGGGCCCTACGAGCAGTACTTC; CDR3 protein: CASRTSGGPYEQYF
V gene: TRBV28; clone size: NA; J gene: TRBJ2-5; D gene: NA; CDR3 DNA: TGTGCCAGCTGCTCCGGGTCCCAAGGCCAAGAGACCCAGTACTTC; CDR3 protein: CASCSGSQGQETQYF
V gene: TRBV18; clone size: NA; J gene: TRBJ2-5; D gene: TRBD2; CDR3 DNA: TGTGCCAGCTCCGTCTTCGGACTAGCGGGAATGGAGACCCAGTACTTC; CDR3 protein: CASSVFGLAGMETQYF
V gene: TRBV5-1; clone size: NA; J gene: TRBJ2-5; D gene: TRBD2; CDR3 DNA: TGCGCCAGCAGCTTGGGGAGGGCTAGCGGGAAAGAGACCCAGTACTTC; CDR3 protein: CASSLGRASGKETQYF
V gene: TRBV7-8; clone size: once; J gene: TRBJ2-1; D gene: TRBD2; CDR3 DNA: TGTGCCAGCAGCTTAATAGCGGGAGGGAACAATGAGCAGTTCTTC; CDR3 protein: CASSLIAGGNNEQFF
V gene: TRBV6-1; clone size: once; J gene: TRBJ1-4; D gene: NA; CDR3 DNA: TGTGCCAGCAGTGATGGGGGCCGTAATGAAAAACTGTTTTTT; CDR3 protein: CASSDGGRNEKLFF
V gene: TRBV12-3/TRBV12-4; clone size: NA; J gene: TRBJ1-5; D gene: NA; CDR3 DNA: TGTGCCAGCAGACAGGGATTTGCGCAGCCCCAGCATTTT; CDR3 protein: CASRQGFAQPQHF
V gene: TRBV28; clone size: NA; J gene: TRBJ2-6; D gene: NA; CDR3 DNA: TGTGCCAGCACCGAACTAAAAGGGGTTTCTGGGGCCAACGTCCTGACTTTC; CDR3 protein: CASTELKGVSGANVLTF
V gene: TRBV28; clone size: NA; J gene: TRBJ1-4; D gene: TRBD1; CDR3 DNA: TGTGCCAGCAGTTTATTCACAGGGGCAGTGAGGGAAAAACTGTTTTTT; CDR3 protein: CASSLFTGAVREKLFF
V gene: TRBV27; clone size: once; J gene: TRBJ1-6; D gene: TRBD1; CDR3 DNA: TGTGCCAGCAGTCCGCGCCAGGGGGCGGGATCACCCCTCCACTTT; CDR3 protein: CASSPRQGAGSPLHF
V gene: TRBV11-2; clone size: NA; J gene: TRBJ2-7; D gene: TRBD2; CDR3 DNA: TGTGCCAGCAGCCCAGTGTCGGGAGGTTACGAGCAGTACTTC; CDR3 protein: CASSPVSGGYEQYF
V gene: TRBV5-1; clone size: NA; J gene: TRBJ2-5; D gene: TRBD2; CDR3 DNA: TGCGCCAGCAGCATAGGGGGACTAGCGGGAGTGGAGACCCAGTACTTC; CDR3 protein: CASSIGGLAGVETQYF
V gene: TRBV5-6; clone size: NA; J gene: TRBJ1-1; D gene: NA; CDR3 DNA: TGTGCCAGCAGCTTTCTGGGCACAGACAGAGCTTTCTTT; CDR3 protein: CASSFLGTDRAFF
V gene: TRBV7-2; clone size: NA; J gene: TRBJ1-5; D gene: NA; CDR3 DNA: TGTGCCAGCAGTCCCGTCGGGGTGGATCAGCCCCAGCATTTT; CDR3 protein: CASSPVGVDQPQHF
V gene: TRBV27; clone size: NA; J gene: TRBJ2-3; D gene: NA; CDR3 DNA: TGTGCCAGCAGTCCTTTTGCGGGCACAAACACAGATACGCAGTATTTT; CDR3 protein: CASSPFAGTNTDTQYF
V gene: TRBV11-3; clone size: NA; J gene: TRBJ2-7; D gene: TRBD1; CDR3 DNA: TGTGCCAGCAGCTCGGACAGGGGGCCTCACTACGAGCAGTACTTC; CDR3 protein: CASSSDRGPHYEQYF
V gene: TRBV15; clone size: NA; J gene: TRBJ1-1; D gene: NA; CDR3 DNA: TGTGCCACCAGCAGAGATATCCAGGGCTCTGGGGCTTTCTTT; CDR3 protein: CATSRDIQGSGAFF
V gene: TRBV12-3/TRBV12-4; clone size: NA; J gene: TRBJ1-6; D gene: NA; CDR3 DNA: TGTGCTTCCCACGCGGGGTTGAATTCACCCCTCCACTTT; CDR3 protein: CASHAGLNSPLHF
V gene: TRBV7-9; clone size: NA; J gene: TRBJ2-1; D gene: TRBD2; CDR3 DNA: TGTGCCAGCAGCGGTCGAAGCGGGAGCTCCTACAATGAGCAGTTCTTC; CDR3 protein: CASSGRSGSSYNEQFF
V gene: TRBV25-1; clone size: NA; J gene: TRBJ2-2; D gene: NA; CDR3 DNA: TGTGCCAGCAGTGATCCCGACAGGCCTGGCACCGGGGAGCTGTTTTTT; CDR3 protein: CASSDPDRPGTGELFF
V gene: TRBV5-1; clone size: NA; J gene: TRBJ1-1; D gene: TRBD1; CDR3 DNA: TGCGCCAGCAGCTTGGCCTCGTTGGGACAGGGTAGCACTGAAGCTTTCTTT; CDR3 protein: CASSLASLGQGSTEAFF
V gene: TRBV6-5; clone size: NA; J gene: TRBJ1-3; D gene: NA; CDR3 DNA: TGTGCCAGCAGTTCCCCGGGACTTGGAAACACCATATATTTT; CDR3 protein: CASSSPGLGNTIYF
V gene: TRBV4-1; clone size: NA; J gene: TRBJ1-3; D gene: NA; CDR3 DNA: TGCGCCAGCAGCCAAGATCGGAGTACTGGAAACACCATATATTTT; CDR3 protein: CASSQDRSTGNTIYF
V gene: TRBV28; clone size: NA; J gene: TRBJ1-4; D gene: NA; CDR3 DNA: TGTGCCAGCAGCCCAGCAATGCAGGGAGGGAATGAAAAACTGTTTTTT; CDR3 protein: CASSPAMQGGNEKLFF
V gene: TRBV2; clone size: once; J gene: TRBJ1-6; D gene: NA; CDR3 DNA: TGTGCCAGCAGTGACCCCAGGCAGCCTTCACCCCTCCACTTT; CDR3 protein: CASSDPRQPSPLHF